Only a few counts were recorded for the clone carrying this TCR beta chain. The target antigen is unknown. The data originate from a study of T-cell memory formation after mild COVID-19. V trimming: 1 base; J trimming: 12 bases; junction bases outside the gene matches: 14. CDR1 is MDHEN, CDR2 SYDVKM, per germline. The CDR3 sequence is 15 residues long. Study outcomes and limitations: Memory cells collected pre-infection included some clones that later responded, suggesting cross-reactive memory joined. For second-wave clones that peaked at day 37, SARS-CoV-2 specificity went unverified.

TCRdb re-called the 5' RACE reads through MiXCR, storing one row per CDR3 protein. The table lists about 430,000 distinct CDR3 sequences, roughly 18% of them singletons, with under 25% in the top ten. The origin of this receptor is a man aged 18 to 35 who had mild COVID-19 (a few samples of this study predate the infection). Cell type and time point are not known. The sample consisted of PBMCs or a T cell subset sorted from them (not recorded which). This chain links TRBV28 with TRBJ1-2, with 7 bases fitting TRBD1. The CDR3 reads CASSLSPGTVKRHTF. CDR3 nucleotide sequence: TGTGCCAGCAGTTTATCCCCCGGGACAGTGAAACGGCACACCTTC.